Below, 32 T cell receptor beta chains from the same sample are listed, as sequenced in a study of T cell responses to AZD1222 COVID-19 vaccine. Sequencing used immunoSEQ multiplex PCR; TCRdb keeps in-frame clones, though not all of them. The sample holds about 140,000 clones, about 90% seen once. The sequences come from peripheral blood, collected on day 0 of AZD1222 vaccination. The receptor set was obtained from an adult in good health.

This clone was counted a few times. The chain is built from TRBV2 and TRBJ2-3; D is uncertain. The CDR3 covers 13 residues. Germline CDR1 reads SNHLY; CDR2 reads FYNNEI. The germline V and J ends were trimmed by 4 bases and 2 bases, with 7 bases remaining between them. CDR3 bases: TGTGCCAGCAGTGCAAGAGACACAGATACGCAGTATTTT. Encoded protein: CASSARDTDTQYF. Using reference TRBV2 and TRBJ2-3 for the parts outside the CDR3, the full variable domain is EPEVTQTPSHQVTQMGQEVILRCVPISNHLYFYWYRQILGQKVEFLVSFYNNEISEKSEIFDDQFSVERPDGSNFTLKIRSTKLEDSAMYFCASSARDTDTQYFGPGTRLTVL.

The J gene is TRBJ1-2, the V gene TRBV30, with D possibly being TRBD1 (5 bases). The CDR3 covers 16 residues. V dropped 1 base and J dropped 2 bases, with 17 bases sitting between them. The germline CDR1 and CDR2 sequences are GTSNPN and SVGIG (reference sequence). The CDR3 sequence: CAWSDQPGLWNYGYTF. The DNA for the CDR3 is TGTGCCTGGAGTGACCAACCGGGACTTTGGAACTATGGCTACACCTTC.

This clone was picked up one time. The CDR3 is CASSYGDLSTEAFF. CDR3 coding DNA: TGTGCCAGCAGTTATGGTGACCTCTCTACTGAAGCTTTCTTT. This rearrangement joins TRBV6-2 or TRBV6-3 to TRBJ1-1, with D hard to call. V shed 3 bases and J shed 5 bases, with 13 bases lying between them. This CDR3 is built from 14 residues. From germline, CDR1 is MNHEY and CDR2 SVGEGT.

The rearrangement uses TRBV5-4 and TRBJ1-6; 10 positions agree with TRBD1. J lost 5 bases, V lost 7 bases, and 6 bases had no gene match. The CDR3 loop spans 15 amino acids. Per the germline V gene, CDR1 is SGHNT and CDR2 is YYREEE (reference sequence). CDR3: CASRDRGRDNSPLHF. The CDR3 DNA is TGTGCCAGCCGCGACAGGGGGCGCGATAATTCACCCCTCCACTTT.

This chain links TRBV28 with TRBJ2-1, with a tentative D call TRBD1 (7 bases). Germline-derived CDR1 and CDR2 are MDHEN and SYDVKM. The CDR3 extends over 15 amino acids. Trimming cost V 2 bases and J 7 bases, with 15 bases left between them. CDR3 sequence: CASSLIRQGGNEQFF. CDR3 DNA sequence: TGTGCCAGCAGTTTAATCCGACAGGGAGGAAATGAGCAGTTCTTC. Together with reference TRBV28 and TRBJ2-1, the CDR3 gives the full variable domain: DVKVTQSSRYLVKRTGEKVFLECVQDMDHENMFWYRQDPGLGLRLIYFSYDVKMKEKGDIPEGYSVSREKKERFSLILESASTNQTSMYLCASSLIRQGGNEQFFGPGTRLTVL.

J is TRBJ1-1 and V is TRBV20-1, with TRBD1 identical over 8 bases. The V gene end was trimmed by 6 bases and the J gene end by 11 bases; junction bases not matched to a gene: 5. The CDR3 has 10 amino acids. Germline values: CDR1 DFQATT, CDR2 SNEGSKA (reference sequence). The DNA of the CDR3 is TGCAGTGCCCGGACAGGGTTCGCTTTCTTT. This sequence encodes CSARTGFAFF.

The gene calls are TRBV11-3 and TRBJ2-2; D remains unclear. This CDR3 is built from 12 residues. V was pared by 2 bases and J by 7 bases, with 5 bases between. Germline V gene data show CDR1 as SGHNT and CDR2 as YENEEA. CDR3 bases: TGTGCCAGCAGCTTACTGGGCGGGGAGCTGTTTTTT. It translates to CASSLLGGELFF.

The chain couples TRBV5-1 to TRBJ1-3, with 9 bases that match TRBD1. The CDR3 is 15 amino acids. Germline V gene data show CDR1 as SGHRS and CDR2 as YFSETQ. V lost 5 bases, J lost 4 bases, and 7 bases stayed unmatched. The CDR3 region is CASSPGQGYGNTIYF. The CDR3 region has the DNA TGCGCCAGCAGTCCGGGACAGGGTTACGGAAACACCATATATTTT.

The chain recombines TRBV28 with TRBJ2-5; 7 nucleotides align to TRBD2. Germline CDR1 reads MDHEN; CDR2 reads SYDVKM. V shed 6 bases and J 5 bases; nucleotides not matched to a gene: 6. The CDR3 extends over 13 amino acids. The CDR3 reads CASRYGRIETQYF. CDR3 DNA: TGTGCCAGCAGATACGGGAGGATCGAGACCCAGTACTTC.

The chain combines TRBV4-3 with TRBJ1-5; no clear D. Germline lookup yields CDR1 LGHNA and CDR2 YSLEER. The CDR3 totals 15 residues. The V gene lost 0 bases and the J gene lost 9 bases, with 15 bases spanning the gap. The CDR3: CASSQDHPKDGPQHF. The DNA for the CDR3 is TGCGCCAGCAGCCAAGATCACCCCAAGGACGGGCCCCAGCATTTT.

V is TRBV11-2 and J is TRBJ2-1; D is unclear. From germline, CDR1 is SGHAT and CDR2 FQNNGV. Trimming removed 8 bases at V and 0 bases at J, with 11 bases between. The CDR3 consists of 14 residues. The CDR3 sequence: CASGALSSYNEQFF. The CDR3 DNA sequence: TGTGCCAGCGGAGCTTTAAGCTCCTACAATGAGCAGTTCTTC.

The genes are TRBV27 and TRBJ1-5; 8 positions match TRBD1. CDR3 length equals 11 residues. The V and J ends lost 4 bases and 11 bases, in that order; junction bases with no gene match: 1. From germline, CDR1 is MNHEY and CDR2 SMNVEV (reference sequence). In DNA, the CDR3 is TGTGCCAGCAGTTCGGGACAGGCCCAGCATTTT. As protein: CASSSGQAQHF.

This chain links TRBV5-1 with TRBJ1-2; D may be TRBD1 (6 bases). Germline CDR1 is SGHRS and CDR2 is YFSETQ. The CDR3 extends over 15 amino acids. Trimming removed 3 bases at V and 4 bases at J, with 16 bases between. CDR3 bases: TGCGCCAGCAGCTGGGGCCAGGGGCCTTCCTATGGCTACACCTTC. This gives the protein CASSWGQGPSYGYTF.

V and J are TRBV28 and TRBJ1-1, with 7 bases lining up with TRBD1. V was clipped by 10 bases and J by 4 bases; unmatched bases: 9. Germline loops: CDR1 MDHEN, CDR2 SYDVKM. The CDR3 extends over 13 amino acids. CDR3 loop: CAIRDSPGTEAFF. For the CDR3, the DNA is TGTGCCATCCGGGACAGCCCGGGCACTGAAGCTTTCTTT. The complete variable domain, with remaining parts taken from reference TRBV28 and TRBJ1-1, reads DVKVTQSSRYLVKRTGEKVFLECVQDMDHENMFWYRQDPGLGLRLIYFSYDVKMKEKGDIPEGYSVSREKKERFSLILESASTNQTSMYLCAIRDSPGTEAFFGQGTRLTVV.

V gene TRBV11-2 combines with J gene TRBJ1-2; D might be TRBD1 (5 bases). The CDR3 is 14 amino acids. Between the trimmed V and J ends, which lost 5 bases and 4 bases, there was a span of 14 bases. Germline V CDR1 and CDR2: SGHAT, FQNNGV. This CDR3 reads CASSPTTAGYGYTF. CDR3 bases: TGTGCCAGCAGCCCTACGACAGCCGGCTATGGCTACACCTTC.

As DNA, the CDR3 is TGTGCCAGCTCACCCCAGAAGACGGGACAAGAGTATTTT. Amino acids: CASSPQKTGQEYF. This chain uses TRBV18 with TRBJ2-3, with a tentative D call TRBD1 (6 bases). Trimming pared 3 bases from V and 13 bases from J, leaving 17 bases between. The CDR3 has 13 amino acids. Germline V gene sequence: CDR1 KGHSH, CDR2 LQKENI.

The V gene is TRBV5-1, the J gene TRBJ1-1, with D perhaps matching TRBD1 (5 bases). The germline V and J ends were trimmed by 4 bases and 3 bases, with 16 bases remaining between them. The germline V gene has CDR1 SGHRS and CDR2 YFSETQ. The CDR3 is 15 residues long. Here the CDR3 reads CASSRGRPRDTEAFF. Here the CDR3 DNA reads TGCGCCAGCAGCCGGGGACGCCCAAGGGACACTGAAGCTTTCTTT.

The genes are TRBV7-3 and TRBJ2-1, with D possibly called TRBD1 or TRBD2 (5 bases each). CDR1 is SGHTA, CDR2 FQGTGA, per germline. CDR3 length: 15 residues. With 5 bases removed from V and 7 bases from J, the gap between germline ends came to 18 bases. The CDR3 nucleotides read TGTGCCAGCAGCCCTCCGGCTCCGAGGGGTAATGAGCAGTTCTTC. This codes for CASSPPAPRGNEQFF.

V is TRBV12-5 and J is TRBJ1-1, with D perhaps matching TRBD1 (6 bases). Germline assignment: CDR1 LGHNT and CDR2 FRNRAP. The CDR3 consists of 18 residues. V was pared by 5 bases and J by 9 bases, with 31 bases between. CDR3 sequence (DNA): TGTGCTAGTGGTCGTCGCTCCATCCTAGAGGAAGGGGGGACTAAAGCTTTCTTT. Translated, it gives CASGRRSILEEGGTKAFF.

This chain joins TRBV19 and TRBJ1-5; D call uncertain. The germline V gene has CDR1 LNHDA and CDR2 SQIVND (reference sequence). The V end lost 3 bases, the J end lost 5 bases, and 8 bases lay between the germline ends. The CDR3 runs to 13 residues. The CDR3 is CASSIHFYQPQHF. Here the CDR3 DNA reads TGTGCCAGTAGTATCCACTTCTATCAGCCCCAGCATTTT. Filled out from reference TRBV19 and TRBJ1-5, the complete variable domain reads DGGITQSPKYLFRKEGQNVTLSCEQNLNHDAMYWYRQDPGQGLRLIYYSQIVNDFQKGDIAEGYSVSREKKESFPLTVTSAQKNPTAFYLCASSIHFYQPQHFGDGTRLSIL.

This chain uses TRBV14 with TRBJ2-7; D is possibly TRBD2 (6 bases). The germline V and J ends were trimmed by 1 base and 3 bases, with 13 bases remaining between them. Per the germline V gene, CDR1 is SGHDN and CDR2 is FVKESK. There are 15 residues in the CDR3. CDR3 DNA sequence: TGTGCCAGCAGCCAAGTGATGGGACTCAGCTACGAGCAGTACTTC. The encoded protein is CASSQVMGLSYEQYF.

This clone has a handful of counts. The CDR3 here is CASSSSGTGAIGELFF. CDR3 DNA: TGTGCCAGCAGCTCCTCCGGGACAGGGGCCATCGGGGAGCTGTTTTTT. The chain combines TRBV7-9 with TRBJ2-2, with TRBD1 identical over 10 bases. The V gene's germline CDR1 is SEHNR and CDR2 FQNEAQ (reference sequence). V dropped 4 bases and J dropped 7; count of bases not matched to a gene: 9. The CDR3 runs 16 residues.

The chain recombines TRBV5-1 with TRBJ1-6; D perhaps matches TRBD1 (6 bases). This CDR3 is built from 13 residues. Germline CDR1 is SGHRS and CDR2 is YFSETQ. The germline V and J ends were trimmed by 5 bases and 8 bases, with 11 bases remaining between them. The CDR3 spells CASRAHRDSPLHF. CDR3 DNA sequence: TGCGCCAGCAGAGCCCACAGGGATTCACCCCTCCACTTT.

This chain connects TRBV28 to TRBJ1-5, with D unresolved. V lost 4 bases and J lost 4, with 17 bases in between. The CDR3 spans 16 residues. Per the germline V gene, CDR1 is MDHEN and CDR2 is SYDVKM. In DNA form, the CDR3 reads TGTGCCAGCAGTTCCACAGCCCCAGTAAGAAATCAGCCCCAGCATTTT. Its translation: CASSSTAPVRNQPQHF. Combining the CDR3 with reference TRBV28 and TRBJ1-5 gives the whole variable domain DVKVTQSSRYLVKRTGEKVFLECVQDMDHENMFWYRQDPGLGLRLIYFSYDVKMKEKGDIPEGYSVSREKKERFSLILESASTNQTSMYLCASSSTAPVRNQPQHFGDGTRLSIL.

This clone was detected only once. The V gene is TRBV5-5, the J gene TRBJ2-6, with D perhaps matching TRBD2 (5 bases). Germline loops: CDR1 SGHKS, CDR2 YYEKEE (reference sequence). The CDR3 length is 15 residues. The V end was cut by 1 base, the J end by 2 bases, with 7 bases between. CDR3 amino acids: CASSLRGAGANVLTF. In DNA form, the CDR3 reads TGTGCCAGCAGCTTGCGGGGTGCTGGGGCCAACGTCCTGACTTTC.

The V and J genes are TRBV10-3 and TRBJ2-7; 11 bases are a match to TRBD2. Germline V gene data show CDR1 as ENHRY and CDR2 as SYGVKD. This CDR3 contains 15 residues. J gave up 0 bases and V 2 bases, and 0 bases lay outside the gene matches. Here the CDR3 reads CAISEGTSGSYEQYF. Here the CDR3 DNA reads TGTGCCATCAGTGAGGGGACTAGCGGCTCCTACGAGCAGTACTTC.

The V and J genes are TRBV4-1 and TRBJ2-1; a weak D match, TRBD1 (7 bases). Trimming shortened V by 4 bases and J by 7 bases, and 20 bases separated the two germline ends. CDR3 size: 16 residues. Germline V gene lookup returns CDR1 MGHRA and CDR2 YSYEKL. Here the CDR3 DNA reads TGCGCCAGCAGCCCCAGAGGGGGCACGGGGAGGAATGAGCAGTTCTTC. Translating it yields CASSPRGGTGRNEQFF.

On this clone: One end of the junction does not line up with germline, which may come from a read error. V is TRBV5-8 and J is TRBJ1-1, with D perhaps matching TRBD1 (6 bases). Germline CDR1 and CDR2: SGHTS and YDEGEE. This CDR3 is 18 amino acids long. CDR3 region: CASGWTAFHPMILPPSNF. The CDR3 coding sequence is TGTGCCAGCGGCTGGACAGCCTTTCACCCCATGATTCTCCCCCCGAGCAATTTT.

V is TRBV27 and J is TRBJ1-6, with 7 nucleotides matching TRBD1. The CDR3 consists of 20 residues. J gave up 0 bases and V 5 bases, and 16 bases lay outside the gene matches. Germline lookup yields CDR1 MNHEY and CDR2 SMNVEV (reference sequence). The CDR3 DNA reads TGTGCCAGCAGTCTACGAACCGGGGACAGAAGGAGCTCCTATAATTCACCCCTCCACTTT. Translating it yields CASSLRTGDRRSSYNSPLHF.

V gene TRBV7-9 combines with J gene TRBJ2-7, with 8 positions matching TRBD1. V lost 5 bases and J lost 6; bases outside the gene matches: 9. CDR1 and CDR2 (germline): SEHNR, FQNEAQ (reference sequence). The length of the CDR3 is 14 residues. In DNA form, the CDR3 reads TGTGCCAGCAGCACACAGGGGGAAGTAGGCGAGCAGTACTTC. It specifies CASSTQGEVGEQYF. The variable domain in full, completed from reference TRBV7-9 and TRBJ2-7, reads DTGVSQNPRHKITKRGQNVTFRCDPISEHNRLYWYRQTLGQGPEFLTYFQNEAQLEKSRLLSDRFSAERPKGSFSTLEIQRTEQGDSAMYLCASSTQGEVGEQYFGPGTRLTVT.

This clone has a single count. The genes are TRBV2 and TRBJ1-1, with D perhaps TRBD1 (5 bases). There are 14 residues in the CDR3. The ends were cut back, 6 bases at V and 4 bases at J, with 15 bases in the middle. Per germline, CDR1 SNHLY and CDR2 FYNNEI. The CDR3, as DNA: TGTGCCAGCAGGGCTATCAGGGAAATCACTGAAGCTTTCTTT. This codes for CASRAIREITEAFF.

The sample holds one count of this clone. The J gene is TRBJ1-1, the V gene TRBV5-8, with D uncertain. Trimming removed 1 base at V and 1 base at J, with 8 bases between. From germline, CDR1 is SGHTS and CDR2 YDEGEE. This CDR3 is built from 14 residues. The CDR3 nucleotides are TGTGCCAGCAGCTTGTATACCCAGAACACTGAAGCTTTCTTT. Translated, it gives CASSLYTQNTEAFF.